This section outlines one T cell receptor (beta chain) sequence together with its context. A single count supports this clone. Which antigen it targets is not known. Qualities for individual bases were not recorded, and no much larger clone is one base off. The CDR1 and CDR2 encoded by the germline V gene are SGHTA and FQGNSA. V ends up 5 bases short and J 8 bases short, with an unmatched junction base count of 10. Including the terminal cysteine and phenylalanine, the CDR3 comprises 15 residues. Only the CDR3 part of the read is kept: 45 bases, read in frame from the first base. TCRbeta CDR3 regions were amplified from genomic DNA by means of the immunoSEQ Assay, a bias-controlled multiplex PCR. The published analysis was carried out like this. Within the assay, amplification of reference gene primers was used to estimate how many nucleated cells each sample contained. Sequence reads were collapsed and filtered to measure the absolute abundance of every unique TCRbeta CDR3 rearrangement. For each sample, productive Simpson clonality was calculated by taking the square root of Simpson's diversity index across productive rearrangements. As stored in TCRdb, this immuneACCESS dataset retains in-frame rearrangements with V and J assigned. A fraction of the clones does not appear; measured against another copy, unresolved V genes explain less than half of the discrepancy, and the remainder lacks a known reason. For V, J and clone size, that table is used; D and trimming come from the DNA. The sample table records roughly 150,000 clones; over 80% of these occur just once. About 5% of the sample rests with the top ten.

This specimen belongs to a study of blood T cell repertoires in COVID-19 (dated by TCRdb to between 2020 and 2021). General notes on the study: The collaborator samples originated in the United States, Italy and Spain and spanned the acute and convalescent phases of COVID-19. The repertoires were released in a freely available public database meant as a resource for research on the immune response to SARS-CoV-2. Where HLA class I and class II types were available, the types were taken from metadata supplied by the sample provider, not from assay-based typing. The prospective study material was composed of cDNA or gDNA derived from T cells, B-cell-depleted T cells, or PBMCs. Subjects who had been exposed to COVID-19, were actively infected with it, or had recovered from it provided the deeply sampled blood TCRbeta repertoires that made up the dataset. Samples were obtained from the ongoing ImmuneRACE study (first 160 participants) and from about 1,300 subjects provided by 6 global collaborators. Sample metadata almost always included a de-identified subject ID, COVID-19 status, age in years and sex.

Overall results and qualifications from the work: The amount of clinical and demographic metadata varied by source and participant and was provided uncurated.

In the prospective study, participants were about 18 to 95 years old, resided in fewer than 25 geographic areas of the United States, and were enrolled through a virtual design. In the prospective study, cohorts were assigned on the basis of participant-reported clinical history obtained from a screening survey and a study questionnaire. Exposed participants were defined as having been in contact with someone with a PCR-confirmed or clinician-diagnosed COVID-19 case within 2 weeks of study entry. Mobile phlebotomists in the prospective study collected whole blood, serum and a nasopharyngeal or oropharyngeal swab from every participant. Additional blood draws and questionnaires over a 2-month period could optionally be provided by prospective study participants. Before DNA extraction, prospective study blood samples were shipped either frozen or at room temperature.

What was sequenced was PBMCs or T cells enriched from blood (not recorded which). The chain is encoded by TRBV7-2 joined to TRBJ1-4, and TRBD1 aligns with 8 junction nucleotides. The sequence was collected from a man between 65 and 85 years old who had been exposed to COVID-19. The CDR3 amino acid sequence is: CASSNLRGRKEKLFF. The DNA sequence follows: TGTGCCAGCAGCAACCTCAGGGGGCGAAAGGAAAAACTGTTTTTT.